These 14 T cell receptor beta chains came from one sample sequenced in a study of blood T cell repertoires in COVID-19 (dated by TCRdb to 2020 to 2021). Libraries were made using the immunoSEQ multiplex PCR assay. The source is immuneACCESS, and TCRdb retained only in-frame sequences with V and J called. Part of the clones is not carried over; for the studies checked, unresolved V genes explain less than half of this, and the remainder is unexplained. The sample yields over 150,000 clones; about four fifths were counted once. Of the sample, 7.5% falls within the top ten clones. Sequenced input: PBMCs or T cells enriched from blood (not recorded which). Receptor source: a man in his forties or fifties who had recovered from COVID-19.

This rearrangement joins TRBV6-5 to TRBJ2-2; TRBD2 matches 8 bases. Trimming cost V 5 bases and J 4 bases; bases outside gene matches: 6. Germline V gene sequence: CDR1 MNHEY, CDR2 SVGAGI. The CDR3 has 15 amino acids. Here the CDR3 DNA reads TGTGCCAGCAGTCGTAGCGGGGTGCGCACCGGGGAGCTGTTTTTT. Its translation is CASSRSGVRTGELFF.

The genes are TRBV19 and TRBJ2-4, with D tentatively TRBD1 (5 bases). V shed 5 bases and J shed 2 bases, with 13 bases lying between them. The germline V gene encodes CDR1 LNHDA and CDR2 SQIVND (reference sequence). The CDR3 has 15 residues. The CDR3 region has the DNA TGTGCCAGTAGTTCGCCAGGGTCGACCAAAAACATTCAGTACTTC. The encoded protein is CASSSPGSTKNIQYF.

V usage is TRBV7-8 and J usage is TRBJ1-2; TRBD1 might be the D (6 bases). Germline loops: CDR1 SGHVS, CDR2 FQNEAQ. Trimming shortened V by 2 bases and J by 5 bases, and 12 bases separated the two germline ends. This CDR3 region has 14 residues. Here the CDR3 DNA reads TGTGCCAGCAGCTTAAGAGGGGGAACATATGGCTACACCTTC. Encoded protein: CASSLRGGTYGYTF. Full variable domain (remainder filled in from reference TRBV7-8 and TRBJ1-2): GAGVSQSPRYKVAKRGQDVALRCDPISGHVSLFWYQQALGQGPEFLTYFQNEAQLDKSGLPSDRFFAERPEGSVSTLKIQRTQQEDSAVYLCASSLRGGTYGYTFGSGTRLTVV.

This rearrangement joins TRBV5-1 to TRBJ2-3; unclear D gene. Germline loops: CDR1 SGHRS, CDR2 YFSETQ. The germline V and J ends were trimmed by 5 bases and 5 bases, with 6 bases remaining between them. The CDR3 totals 11 residues. The CDR3 DNA sequence: TGCGCCAGCAGTGCGGTAGATACGCAGTATTTT. Its protein product is CASSAVDTQYF. The whole variable domain, filled in from reference TRBV5-1 and TRBJ2-3, reads KAGVTQTPRYLIKTRGQQVTLSCSPISGHRSVSWYQQTPGQGLQFLFEYFSETQRNKGNFPGRFSGRQFSNSRSEMNVSTLELGDSALYLCASSAVDTQYFGPGTRLTVL.

This clone was counted between two and nine times. The rearrangement uses TRBV28 and TRBJ1-4; possible D gene TRBD1, 6 bases. CDR3 length equals 15 residues. V lost 5 bases and J 5 bases, leaving 15 bases between the germline ends. Germline V lookup: CDR1 MDHEN, CDR2 SYDVKM. The CDR3 spells CASSVLRGFNEKLFF. In nucleotides, the CDR3 is TGTGCCAGCAGTGTCCTCAGGGGCTTCAATGAAAAACTGTTTTTT.

In regard to this clone: The junction and the germline gene differ at one end; a read error may be behind it. The V gene is TRBV7-9, the J gene TRBJ1-3; no reliable D call. In germline, CDR1 is SEHNR, CDR2 FQNEAQ (reference sequence). The CDR3 loop spans 18 amino acids. Here the CDR3 reads CASSLAEVQWRSGNTIYF. The CDR3 DNA is TGTGCCAGCAGCCTAGCAGAGGTTCAGTGGAGGTCTGGAAACACCATATATTTT.

The chain recombines TRBV7-2 with TRBJ1-6; D not certain. Trimming removed 5 bases from V and 4 bases from J, with 12 bases in between. The CDR3 contains 15 residues. In germline, CDR1 is SGHTA, CDR2 FQGNSA. CDR3 sequence: CASSPGLSYNSPLHF. For the CDR3, the DNA is TGTGCCAGCAGCCCAGGCCTATCTTATAATTCACCCCTCCACTTT.

The chain recombines TRBV2 with TRBJ2-3, with a possible D match to TRBD1 (6 bases). This CDR3 contains 13 residues. V was cut by 6 bases and J by 7 bases, with 14 bases left in between. Germline CDR1 is SNHLY and CDR2 is FYNNEI. CDR3: CASSTEGGNTQYF. CDR3 nucleotide sequence: TGTGCCAGCAGCACAGAAGGGGGAAATACGCAGTATTTT.

V and J are TRBV24-1 and TRBJ2-5; 8 positions agree with TRBD2. Germline V gene sequence: CDR1 KGHDR, CDR2 SFDVKD. This CDR3 is built from 16 residues. With V trimmed by 4 bases and J by 5 bases, 11 bases remained unmatched. The CDR3 DNA reads as TGTGCCACCAGTGACCCGGGCCGGGGGGGCTCGGAGACCCAGTACTTC. Translating gives CATSDPGRGGSETQYF.

V usage is TRBV5-5 and J usage is TRBJ2-1; TRBD2 is a possible D gene (5 bases). V shed 0 bases and J shed 2 bases, with 18 bases lying between them. Per the germline V gene, CDR1 is SGHKS and CDR2 is YYEKEE (reference sequence). This CDR3 is 18 amino acids long. CDR3 coding DNA: TGTGCCAGCAGCTTGGTAGTTGAGGGCAGATTCACCTACAATGAGCAGTTCTTC. This sequence encodes CASSLVVEGRFTYNEQFF. The full variable domain, completed using reference TRBV5-5 and TRBJ2-1, is DAGVTQSPTHLIKTRGQQVTLRCSPISGHKSVSWYQQVLGQGPQFIFQYYEKEERGRGNFPDRFSARQFPNYSSELNVNALLLGDSALYLCASSLVVEGRFTYNEQFFGPGTRLTVL.

The chain uses TRBV29-1 and TRBJ2-2; TRBD2 matches 7 bases. The germline V gene encodes CDR1 SQVTM and CDR2 ANQGSEA. V shed 5 bases, J shed 1 base, and the junction held 4 bases outside the gene matches. The CDR3 contains 14 residues. The CDR3 sequence: CSVNERGNTGELFF. The CDR3 DNA reads TGCAGCGTTAACGAGCGGGGGAACACCGGGGAGCTGTTTTTT.

The chain employs TRBV24-1 and TRBJ1-5; tentative D call: TRBD1 (6 bases). Germline V gene sequence: CDR1 KGHDR, CDR2 SFDVKD. This CDR3 comprises 14 residues. The V gene lost 4 bases and the J gene lost 5 bases, with 11 bases spanning the gap. In nucleotides, the CDR3 is TGTGCCACCAGTGAACAGGGCTGGGATCAGCCCCAGCATTTT. It specifies CATSEQGWDQPQHF.

This clone appeared once. V is TRBV7-8 and J is TRBJ1-2, with D perhaps TRBD1 (6 bases). Germline lookup yields CDR1 SGHVS and CDR2 FQNEAQ. This CDR3 spans 17 amino acids. Trimming pared 2 bases from V and 5 bases from J, leaving 21 bases between. In DNA, the CDR3 is TGTGCCAGCAGCTTATTAGAGGCAGGACAGTACGGTTATGGCTACACCTTC. Translated: CASSLLEAGQYGYGYTF. The full variable domain, rest sourced from reference TRBV7-8 and TRBJ1-2, is GAGVSQSPRYKVAKRGQDVALRCDPISGHVSLFWYQQALGQGPEFLTYFQNEAQLDKSGLPSDRFFAERPEGSVSTLKIQRTQQEDSAVYLCASSLLEAGQYGYGYTFGSGTRLTVV.

The chain is built from TRBV11-2 and TRBJ1-2; TRBD1 matches 9 bases. The CDR3 runs to 16 residues. Losses at the gene ends were 5 bases for V and 1 base for J; bases not matched to a gene: 8. Germline CDR1 SGHAT, CDR2 FQNNGV. For the CDR3, the DNA is TGTGCCAGCAGCCCCTCCCCGGGACAGGGTAACTATGGCTACACCTTC. The encoded protein is CASSPSPGQGNYGYTF.